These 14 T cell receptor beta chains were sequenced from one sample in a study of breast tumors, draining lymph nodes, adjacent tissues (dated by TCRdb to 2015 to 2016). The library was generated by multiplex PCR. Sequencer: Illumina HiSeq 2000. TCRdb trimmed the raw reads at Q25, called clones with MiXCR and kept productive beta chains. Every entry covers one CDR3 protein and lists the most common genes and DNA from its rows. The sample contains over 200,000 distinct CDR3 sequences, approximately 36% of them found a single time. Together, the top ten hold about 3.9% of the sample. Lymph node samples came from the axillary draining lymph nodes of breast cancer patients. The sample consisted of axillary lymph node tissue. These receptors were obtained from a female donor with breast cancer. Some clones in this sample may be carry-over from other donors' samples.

The DNA for the CDR3 is TGTGCCAGCTCACCACAGACAGGGGGTGCCACCTACGAGCAGTACTTC. Encoded protein: CASSPQTGGATYEQYF. The rearrangement uses TRBV18 and TRBJ2-7, with 9 bases lining up with TRBD1. Trimming removed 1 base from V and 2 bases from J; junction bases left unmatched: 6. CDR1 and CDR2 from the germline V gene are KGHSH and LQKENI. The length of the CDR3 is 16 residues.

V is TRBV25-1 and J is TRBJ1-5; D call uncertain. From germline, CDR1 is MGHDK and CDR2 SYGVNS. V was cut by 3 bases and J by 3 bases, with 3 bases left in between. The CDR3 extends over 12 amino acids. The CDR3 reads CASSDYNQPQHF. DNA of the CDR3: TGTGCCAGCAGTGACTACAATCAGCCCCAGCATTTT.

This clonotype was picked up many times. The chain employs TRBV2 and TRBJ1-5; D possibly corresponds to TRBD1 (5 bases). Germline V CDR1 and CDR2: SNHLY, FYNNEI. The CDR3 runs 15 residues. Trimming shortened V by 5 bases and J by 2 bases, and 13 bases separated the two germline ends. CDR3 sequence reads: CASSPGRGGNQPQHF. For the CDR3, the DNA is TGTGCCAGCAGTCCCGGGCGAGGGGGCAATCAGCCCCAGCATTTT.

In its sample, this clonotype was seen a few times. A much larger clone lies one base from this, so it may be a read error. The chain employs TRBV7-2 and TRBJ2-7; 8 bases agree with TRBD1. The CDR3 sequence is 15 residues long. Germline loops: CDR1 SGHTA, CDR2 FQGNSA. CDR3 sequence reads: CASSPWTGPTYEQHF. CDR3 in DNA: TGTGCCAGCAGCCCCTGGACAGGGCCAACCTACGAGCAGCACTTC.

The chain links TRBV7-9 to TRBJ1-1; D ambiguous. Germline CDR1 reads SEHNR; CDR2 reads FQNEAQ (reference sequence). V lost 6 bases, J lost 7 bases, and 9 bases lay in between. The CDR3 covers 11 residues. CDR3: CASRAGLEAFF. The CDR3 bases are TGTGCCAGCAGAGCCGGGCTTGAAGCTTTCTTT.

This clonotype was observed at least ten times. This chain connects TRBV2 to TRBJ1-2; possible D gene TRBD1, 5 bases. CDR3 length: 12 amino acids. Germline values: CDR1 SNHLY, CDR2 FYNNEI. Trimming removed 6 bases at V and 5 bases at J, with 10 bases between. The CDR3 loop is CASRGTDYGYTF. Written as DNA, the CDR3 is TGTGCCAGCAGGGGGACCGATTATGGCTACACCTTC.

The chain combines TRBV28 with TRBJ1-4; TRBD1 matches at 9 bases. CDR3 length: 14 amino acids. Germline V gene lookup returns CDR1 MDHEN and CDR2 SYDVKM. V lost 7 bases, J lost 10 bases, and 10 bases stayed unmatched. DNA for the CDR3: TGTGCCAGCACCTTACAGGGGGCAGGGGGAAAACTGTTTTTT. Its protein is CASTLQGAGGKLFF. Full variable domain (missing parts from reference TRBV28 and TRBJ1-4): DVKVTQSSRYLVKRTGEKVFLECVQDMDHENMFWYRQDPGLGLRLIYFSYDVKMKEKGDIPEGYSVSREKKERFSLILESASTNQTSMYLCASTLQGAGGKLFFGSGTQLSVL.

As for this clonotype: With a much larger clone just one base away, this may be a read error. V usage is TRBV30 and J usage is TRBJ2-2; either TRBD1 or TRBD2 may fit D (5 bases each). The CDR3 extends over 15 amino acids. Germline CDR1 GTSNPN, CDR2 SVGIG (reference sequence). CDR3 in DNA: TGTGCCTGGAGGAGGGGTGGGGCGAACATCGGGGAGCTGTTTTTT. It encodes CAWRRGGANIGELFF.

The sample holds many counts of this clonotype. The CDR3 here is CASRGQAYGYTF. Here the CDR3 DNA reads TGTGCCAGTCGGGGACAGGCCTATGGCTACACCTTC. J is TRBJ1-2 and V is TRBV19, with 8 bases matching TRBD1. CDR1 is LNHDA, CDR2 SQIVND, per germline (reference sequence). The CDR3 contains 12 residues. V shed 8 bases and J 4 bases; nucleotides not matched to a gene: 3.

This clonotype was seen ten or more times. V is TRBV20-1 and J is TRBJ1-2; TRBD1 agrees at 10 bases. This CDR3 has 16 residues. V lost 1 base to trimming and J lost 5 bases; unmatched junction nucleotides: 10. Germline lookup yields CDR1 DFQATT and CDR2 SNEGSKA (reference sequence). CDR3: CSARVQTGGAGYGYTF. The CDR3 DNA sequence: TGCAGTGCTAGAGTTCAGACAGGGGGCGCGGGGTATGGCTACACCTTC.

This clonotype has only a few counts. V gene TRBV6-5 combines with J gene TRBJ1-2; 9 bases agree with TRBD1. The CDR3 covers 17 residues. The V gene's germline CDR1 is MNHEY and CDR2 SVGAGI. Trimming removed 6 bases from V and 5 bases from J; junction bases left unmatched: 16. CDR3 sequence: CASRTKGQGGGLYGYTF. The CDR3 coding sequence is TGTGCCAGCAGAACCAAGGGACAGGGCGGCGGGCTATATGGCTACACCTTC.

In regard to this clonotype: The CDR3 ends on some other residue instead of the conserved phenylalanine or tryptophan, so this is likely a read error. CDR3 DNA: TGTGCCAGCAGCCAGGGGACTCGAACCTACGAGCAGTACCTC. This translates into CASSQGTRTYEQYL. V is TRBV7-2 and J is TRBJ2-7, with D perhaps assigned TRBD1 or TRBD2 (6 bases each). V dropped 5 bases and J dropped 2 bases, with 13 bases sitting between them. The CDR3 is made up of 14 amino acids. The germline V gene has CDR1 SGHTA and CDR2 FQGNSA.

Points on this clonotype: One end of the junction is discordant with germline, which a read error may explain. DNA of the CDR3: TGCGCCACCAGCCATAGGTCCGGGGAGCTGTTTTTT. Amino acids: CATSHRSGELFF. The rearrangement joins TRBV3-1 to TRBJ2-2; D gene unclear. The CDR3 is made up of 12 amino acids. Germline-derived CDR1 and CDR2 are LGHDT and YNNKEL (reference sequence).

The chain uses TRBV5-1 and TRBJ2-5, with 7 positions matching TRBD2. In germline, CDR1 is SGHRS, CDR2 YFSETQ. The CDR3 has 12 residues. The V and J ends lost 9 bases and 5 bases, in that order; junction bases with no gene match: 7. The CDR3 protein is CAMTSSGETQYF. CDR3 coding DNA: TGCGCCATGACTAGCTCGGGCGAGACCCAGTACTTC.